The 26 T cell receptor beta chains given below trace back to one sample, sequenced in a study of T cells after yellow fever vaccination. MiXCR, applied by TCRdb to the 5' RACE reads, yields one record per CDR3 protein. The data hold about 300,000 distinct CDR3 sequences, with roughly 4% observed a single time. The source material was PBMCs, sampled 5 days after the yellow fever booster vaccination. Receptors originate from a man between 18 and 35 years old who received the YFV17D yellow fever vaccine.

This sequence joins TRBV20-1 and TRBJ2-7, with TRBD1 matching over 9 bases. Trimming at V came to 4 bases and at J to 7 bases, leaving 14 bases not matched to a gene. CDR1 is DFQATT, CDR2 SNEGSKA, per germline (reference sequence). This CDR3 contains 15 residues. Here the CDR3 DNA reads TGCAGTGCTACGATCCCGACAGGGGGGATGCGGGAGCAGTACTTC. Translated, it gives CSATIPTGGMREQYF.

This clonotype was picked up a small number of times. The gene calls are TRBV24-1 and TRBJ2-1; D is ambiguous. Germline loops: CDR1 KGHDR, CDR2 SFDVKD. V lost 9 bases and J lost 9, with 14 bases in between. This CDR3 is 12 amino acids long. CDR3 protein: CATASAAIEQFF. The CDR3 nucleotides read TGTGCCACCGCCAGCGCGGCCATTGAGCAGTTCTTC.

The CDR3 coding sequence is TGTGCCAGCAGTGACGACCCCCCAGGTACGCAGTATTTT. Residues: CASSDDPPGTQYF. The chain is built from TRBV25-1 and TRBJ2-3; D not resolved. In germline, CDR1 is MGHDK, CDR2 SYGVNS. The CDR3 sequence is 13 residues long. Trimming stripped 3 bases from V and 8 bases from J, with 12 bases between.

This clonotype has more than one count but fewer than ten. The rearrangement joins TRBV2 to TRBJ1-6; the D is unclear. Germline V gene data show CDR1 as SNHLY and CDR2 as FYNNEI. With 11 bases removed from V and 0 bases from J, the gap between germline ends came to 11 bases. The length of the CDR3 is 14 residues. The CDR3 coding sequence is TGTGCCCACGACCGGGGCTCCTATAATTCACCCCTCCACTTT. Its translation: CAHDRGSYNSPLHF.

V is TRBV4-3 and J is TRBJ2-3; D is perhaps TRBD1 or TRBD2 (5 bases each). V shed 4 bases and J shed 4 bases, with 15 bases lying between them. Germline V gene lookup returns CDR1 LGHNA and CDR2 YSLEER. This CDR3 spans 15 amino acids. CDR3 sequence: CASSRDLRGPDTQYF. The CDR3 DNA reads as TGCGCCAGCAGCCGGGACCTCCGAGGCCCAGATACGCAGTATTTT.

This clonotype was counted only a few times. The V call is TRBV20-1, the J call TRBJ2-5; 9 positions agree with TRBD2. V shed 0 bases, J shed 3 bases, and the junction held 5 bases outside the gene matches. Germline assignment: CDR1 DFQATT and CDR2 SNEGSKA (reference sequence). CDR3 length: 15 residues. CDR3: CSAREAGTSKETQYF. CDR3 nucleotides: TGCAGTGCTAGAGAGGCCGGGACTAGCAAAGAGACCCAGTACTTC.

This chain connects TRBV4-1 to TRBJ2-3; D gene uncertain. This CDR3 comprises 15 residues. The germline V gene encodes CDR1 MGHRA and CDR2 YSYEKL. Trimming took 5 bases from V and 0 from J, leaving 12 bases between them. DNA for the CDR3: TGCGCCAGCAGCGCCGTGAGACTTAGCACAGATACGCAGTATTTT. Its protein product is CASSAVRLSTDTQYF.

The chain joins TRBV29-1 to TRBJ2-5; D gene uncertain. The CDR3 has 13 amino acids. Trimming cost V 4 bases and J 2 bases, with 11 bases left between them. Germline lookup yields CDR1 SQVTM and CDR2 ANQGSEA. CDR3 in amino acids: CSVAPSSQETQYF. DNA for the CDR3: TGCAGCGTTGCCCCCAGCAGTCAAGAGACCCAGTACTTC.

This sequence joins TRBV3-1 and TRBJ2-7, with 9 bases fitting TRBD1. With V trimmed by 4 bases and J by 9 bases, 13 bases remained unmatched. Germline V gene sequence: CDR1 LGHDT, CDR2 YNNKEL (reference sequence). The CDR3 is made up of 15 amino acids. CDR3 residues: CASSPWDRDPSRQYF. CDR3 bases: TGTGCCAGCAGCCCCTGGGACAGGGATCCATCAAGGCAGTACTTC.

This clonotype was detected only a few times. The J gene is TRBJ2-5, the V gene TRBV20-1; D perhaps matches TRBD1 (5 bases). The CDR3 runs to 14 residues. The V end lost 2 bases, the J end lost 3 bases, and 13 bases lay between the germline ends. Per germline, CDR1 DFQATT and CDR2 SNEGSKA (reference sequence). DNA of the CDR3: TGCAGTGCTAGACACCCGCAGGGAAAAGAGACCCAGTACTTC. Encoded protein: CSARHPQGKETQYF.

This clonotype was found many times. The V and J genes are TRBV29-1 and TRBJ2-3; D is ambiguous. The CDR3 is 14 residues long. V lost 7 bases to trimming and J lost 1 base, with 15 bases between them. Germline lookup yields CDR1 SQVTM and CDR2 ANQGSEA. The CDR3 nucleotides read TGCAGCGCTGCGCCCGGCGGCGGCACAGATACGCAGTATTTT. Its protein is CSAAPGGGTDTQYF.

This chain joins TRBV6-5 and TRBJ2-7; D may be TRBD1 (6 bases). Deletions cut 8 bases from V and 0 bases from J, with 14 bases between. CDR3 length: 14 residues. Germline V gene sequence: CDR1 MNHEY, CDR2 SVGAGI. DNA for the CDR3: TGTGCCAGCCGCAGGGGAAGGGGCTCCTACGAGCAGTACGTC. Residues: CASRRGRGSYEQYV.

V and J are TRBV5-1 and TRBJ1-5, with TRBD1 as a possible D gene (5 bases). The CDR3 length is 15 residues. The germline V gene has CDR1 SGHRS and CDR2 YFSETQ. Trimming took 2 bases from V and 4 from J, leaving 13 bases between them. CDR3 region: CASSLGTAPNQPQHF. DNA for the CDR3: TGCGCCAGCAGCTTAGGGACGGCCCCTAATCAGCCCCAGCATTTT.

This clonotype was found a few times. The DNA of the CDR3 is TGTGCCAGCAGCCAAGAGGCGGGGAACACCGGGGAGCTGTTTTTT. Amino acid sequence: CASSQEAGNTGELFF. The genes are TRBV4-2 and TRBJ2-2; D is perhaps TRBD2 (5 bases). Germline V gene lookup returns CDR1 LGHNA and CDR2 YNFKEQ. The CDR3 has 15 residues. Between the trimmed V and J ends, which lost 0 bases and 1 base, there was a span of 6 bases.

This clonotype was counted at least ten times. V gene TRBV20-1 combines with J gene TRBJ2-6, with unresolved D. Germline CDR1 DFQATT, CDR2 SNEGSKA (reference sequence). This CDR3 contains 13 residues. V dropped 1 base and J dropped 0 bases, with 1 base sitting between them. CDR3 in amino acids: CSARVSGANVLTF. In DNA form, the CDR3 reads TGCAGTGCTAGAGTCTCTGGGGCCAACGTCCTGACTTTC.

The table lists this clonotype with a few counts. This chain links TRBV7-2 with TRBJ1-1, with D hard to call. Germline values: CDR1 SGHTA, CDR2 FQGNSA. The ends were cut back, 2 bases at V and 8 bases at J, with 9 bases in the middle. This CDR3 is built from 12 residues. The CDR3: CASSLITFEAFF. The DNA of the CDR3 is TGTGCCAGCAGCTTAATCACGTTCGAAGCTTTCTTT.

This clonotype was counted only a few times. This chain links TRBV6-5 with TRBJ2-3, with D unresolved. Germline V gives CDR1 MNHEY, CDR2 SVGAGI. The CDR3 sequence is 15 residues long. Trimming took 0 bases from V and 2 from J, leaving 9 bases between them. CDR3 sequence (DNA): TGTGCCAGCAGTTACTCGCCTTCCATCACAGATACGCAGTATTTT. This translates into CASSYSPSITDTQYF.

This chain uses TRBV7-9 with TRBJ2-1; D unresolved. This CDR3 is built from 9 residues. The germline V gene encodes CDR1 SEHNR and CDR2 FQNEAQ (reference sequence). Trimming pared 11 bases from V and 5 bases from J, leaving 4 bases between. The CDR3 sequence is CAGDNEQFF. CDR3 coding DNA: TGTGCCGGTGACAATGAGCAGTTCTTC.

This clonotype was observed at least ten times. The rearrangement joins TRBV7-6 to TRBJ1-1, with 10 positions matching TRBD1. CDR1 is SGHVS, CDR2 FNYEAQ, per germline. The V segment lost 5 bases and the J segment 3 bases; nucleotides outside the gene matches: 3. The CDR3 extends over 14 amino acids. The CDR3 nucleotides read TGTGCCAGCAGCCTGGACAGGGGGGACACTGAAGCTTTCTTT. Amino acids: CASSLDRGDTEAFF.

This clonotype has a handful of counts. This sequence joins TRBV30 and TRBJ1-5; tentatively, D is TRBD1 (6 bases). The V gene lost 2 bases and the J gene lost 4 bases, with 9 bases spanning the gap. The CDR3 covers 13 residues. The germline gives CDR1 GTSNPN, CDR2 SVGIG (reference sequence). The CDR3 DNA is TGTGCCTGGAGTCCAGGGGTAAATCAGCCCCAGCATTTT. Amino acid sequence: CAWSPGVNQPQHF.

There are many counts of this clonotype. The chain employs TRBV29-1 and TRBJ2-7; no firm D call. Germline V gives CDR1 SQVTM, CDR2 ANQGSEA. V was cut by 2 bases and J by 5 bases, with 10 bases left in between. The CDR3 length is 12 residues. The CDR3 here is CSVESLAHEQYF. DNA of the CDR3: TGCAGCGTTGAAAGTCTCGCCCACGAGCAGTACTTC.

This clonotype was counted ten times or more. The rearrangement joins TRBV5-1 to TRBJ2-2; either TRBD1 or TRBD2 may fit D (5 bases each). This CDR3 contains 15 residues. The V end was cut by 5 bases, the J end by 1 base, with 12 bases between. Germline V gives CDR1 SGHRS, CDR2 YFSETQ. CDR3 in DNA: TGCGCCAGCAGGAGGGACCCGGGGAACACCGGGGAGCTGTTTTTT. It translates to CASRRDPGNTGELFF.

This clonotype was seen ten or more times. The chain employs TRBV5-1 and TRBJ1-1, with 7 bases identical to TRBD1. Germline-derived CDR1 and CDR2 are SGHRS and YFSETQ. The CDR3 spans 14 residues. Losses at the gene ends were 2 bases for V and 4 bases for J; bases not matched to a gene: 5. CDR3 DNA sequence: TGCGCCAGCAGCTTCAGGACAGGAGGCACTGAAGCTTTCTTT. Amino acids: CASSFRTGGTEAFF.

Many counts were recorded for this clonotype. The chain is built from TRBV7-3 and TRBJ2-1; TRBD1 or TRBD2 may be the D gene (5 bases each). This CDR3 spans 13 amino acids. CDR1 is SGHTA, CDR2 FQGTGA, per germline. V was pared by 0 bases and J by 8 bases, with 8 bases between. CDR3 in amino acids: CASSLTRDDEQFF. Written as DNA, the CDR3 is TGTGCCAGCAGCTTAACGAGGGACGATGAGCAGTTCTTC.

This clonotype was found a few times. The CDR3 protein is CATREGNTGELFF. CDR3 coding DNA: TGTGCCACCAGGGAGGGGAACACCGGGGAGCTGTTTTTT. The chain uses TRBV24-1 and TRBJ2-2, with a tentative D call TRBD2 (6 bases). V was clipped by 7 bases and J by 1 base, with 6 bases between them. The CDR3 is 13 residues long. The V gene's germline CDR1 is KGHDR and CDR2 SFDVKD.

The table lists this clonotype with a few counts. The rearrangement joins TRBV20-1 to TRBJ1-5; D ambiguous. Looked up from germline, CDR1 is DFQATT and CDR2 is SNEGSKA (reference sequence). The CDR3 consists of 12 residues. For the CDR3, the DNA is TGCAGCGTAGCAGCAGGTTCCCAGCCCCAGCATTTT. Protein: CSVAAGSQPQHF.